The present TCR beta chain was sequenced within a study of high-grade serous ovarian cancer treatment subgroups. Study context: Mean per sample: about 14,000 reads, thousands of unique TCR beta rearrangements.

Whole-study findings and limits: Tumors within one patient showed repertoire similarity of about 0.1 to 0.8. Bulk tumor TCR sequencing gave no spatial information. Higher neoantigen levels went with greater TCR clonal relatedness.

The V gene's germline CDR1 is SGHDN and CDR2 FVKESK. The ends were cut back, 4 bases at V and 4 bases at J, with 16 bases in the middle. This CDR3 comprises 15 residues. Tumor tissue was taken before any definitive surgery or chemotherapy was given. A remark on this clone: Its antigen is unidentified.

Using immunoSEQ multiplex PCR, the repertoire was profiled, and TCRdb retains in-frame clones only, with some absent. The sample includes approximately 4,400 clones, 60% to 80% of them seen just once. The source is a human donor with high-grade serous ovarian cancer. The chain is built from TRBV14 and TRBJ1-1; tentative D call: TRBD1 (5 bases). The sample taken for sequencing was tumor tissue. The chain's CDR3 is CASSPPGWGSTEAFF. CDR3 sequence (DNA): TGTGCCAGCAGCCCGCCGGGGTGGGGGAGCACTGAAGCTTTCTTT.